This TCR beta chain was identified in a study of blood T cell repertoires in COVID-19. Study background: Nucleic acid was either cDNA or gDNA, and it came from T cells, B-cell-depleted T cells, or PBMCs.

Germline V gene lookup returns CDR1 SGHNT and CDR2 YYREEE (reference sequence). Trimming took off 3 bases at V and 4 bases at J, with 20 bases between the two ends. CDR3 size: 16 residues. Clones were sequenced by immunoSEQ multiplex PCR, and TCRdb holds only the in-frame ones, with some missing. The sample lists some 56,000 clones; about 84% were seen once. Specimen: peripheral blood. The receptor was isolated from a man between 60 and 75 years old with acute or convalescent COVID-19. This chain joins TRBV5-4 and TRBJ2-7, with D possibly being TRBD2 (6 bases). This chain's CDR3 is CASSSRGGTADYEQYF. CDR3 in DNA: TGTGCCAGCAGCTCACGGGGCGGGACGGCAGATTACGAGCAGTACTTC.